The T cell receptor (beta chain) described here comes from a study of blood T cell repertoires in COVID-19. Overall study context: Donors in the United States, Italy and Spain gave samples during acute or convalescent COVID-19. PBMCs, B-cell-depleted T cells, or T cells were the source of the cDNA or gDNA that made up the material.

Trimming stripped 0 bases from V and 7 bases from J, with 10 bases between. The CDR3 covers 12 residues. Germline V lookup: CDR1 GTSNPN, CDR2 SVGIG (reference sequence). Source study methods: Estimated nucleated cell counts came from reference gene primer amplification. Repertoires were generated with immunoSEQ multiplex PCR, while TCRdb's copy carries only in-frame clones and drops some. V, J and clone size were drawn from that table, and D and trimming were deduced from the DNA. The data show hundreds of thousands of clones, with roughly 91% seen just once and less than 9.5% held by the top ten. Seattle researchers signed up patients amid active infection and tracked them longitudinally.

The chain carries TRBV30 and TRBJ2-7, with a possible D match to TRBD2 (5 bases). The sequencing input was peripheral blood. The receptor was derived from a woman aged 45-65 years with COVID-19, enrolled during active disease. This CDR3 is CAWSVLGGEQYF. CDR3 DNA: TGTGCCTGGAGTGTACTAGGAGGTGAGCAGTACTTC.